This T cell receptor beta chain appears in the sequencing data of a study of T-cell memory formation after mild COVID-19. Study findings and constraints: Clones that shrank (day 15 to 85) were balanced CD4/CD8, whereas later expanders leaned CD4+. Among clones peaking at day 37 in the second wave, SARS-CoV-2 specificity remained unconfirmed. Mainly in CM and EM were contracting CD4+ clones; CD8+ were in EMRA.

The CDR3 extends over 13 amino acids. V lost 2 bases and J lost 3, with 8 bases in between. Germline assignment: CDR1 SGHRS and CDR2 YFSETQ. 5'RACE with constant-segment primers built TCRalpha and TCRbeta cDNA libraries with UMIs. MiXCR, run by TCRdb on the 5' RACE reads, gives a single entry per CDR3 protein. The sample yields approximately 290,000 distinct CDR3 sequences, approximately 19% seen once. This clonotype was detected ten times or more. Its antigen is currently unknown. This clonotype originated in a man aged 18 to 29 who had mild COVID-19 (a few samples of this study predate the infection). Cell type and time point are not known. V gene TRBV5-1 combines with J gene TRBJ1-2; D uncertain. The source material was PBMCs or a T cell subset sorted from them (not recorded which). CDR3: CASSFEVDYGYTF. CDR3 coding DNA: TGCGCCAGCAGCTTTGAGGTCGACTATGGCTACACCTTC.